This T cell receptor (beta chain) was captured by sequencing in a study of blood T cells in healthy people across ages. Study outcomes and limitations: Observed TCR beta diversity showed a strong correlation with the percentage of naive T cells as measured by flow cytometry.

V dropped 1 base and J dropped 14 bases, with 16 bases sitting between them. The CDR3 runs 12 residues. Germline CDR1 reads DFQATT; CDR2 reads SNEGSKA (reference sequence). Together with a sample-barcoded 5' primer, a J-beta primer mix was included in a second PCR lasting about 6 to 11 cycles. MiXCR, applied by TCRdb to the 5' RACE reads, yields one record per CDR3 protein. This sample has 800,000 to 1,300,000 distinct CDR3 sequences, with under 30% found just once. This clonotype has more than one count but fewer than ten. The antigen remains undetermined. These same records also appear under a second study, on T cells of mothers and their children. In that study: A few healthy Caucasian mothers gave samples, and so did their six children.

The TCR originated in a girl aged 2-10 years in good health. The sample comprised blood. The chain employs TRBV20-1 and TRBJ2-3; D possibly corresponds to TRBD2 (5 bases). The chain's CDR3 is CSARAGEIAGYF. The CDR3 bases are TGCAGTGCTAGAGCCGGAGAGATTGCGGGGTATTTT.